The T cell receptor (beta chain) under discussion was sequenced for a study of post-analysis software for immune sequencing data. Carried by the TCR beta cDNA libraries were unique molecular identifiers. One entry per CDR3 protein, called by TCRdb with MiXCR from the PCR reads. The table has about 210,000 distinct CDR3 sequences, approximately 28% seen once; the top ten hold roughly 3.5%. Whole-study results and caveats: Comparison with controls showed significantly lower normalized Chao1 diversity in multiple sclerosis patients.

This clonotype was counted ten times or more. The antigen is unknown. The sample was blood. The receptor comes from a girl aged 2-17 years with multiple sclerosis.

The CDR3: CASSFLGLNTEAFF. The CDR3 nucleotides are TGTGCCAGCAGCTTCCTGGGCCTGAACACTGAAGCTTTCTTT. This chain uses TRBV5-6 with TRBJ1-1; no clear D gene. CDR1 and CDR2 (germline): SGHDT, YYEEEE. V shed 2 bases and J shed 0 bases, with 8 bases lying between them. CDR3 size: 14 residues.